This T cell receptor (beta chain) was sequenced in a study of blood T cell repertoires in COVID-19. Study information: Spain, Italy and the United States supplied samples that represented acute and convalescent COVID-19. From T cells, B-cell-depleted T cells, or PBMCs came the material, which was cDNA or gDNA.

V was shortened by 6 bases and J by 1 base, with 12 bases between the two germline ends. The CDR3 runs 14 residues. CDR1 SGHNT and CDR2 YYREEE come from the germline V gene (reference sequence). TCRdb keeps only in-frame clones here, not all; method: immunoSEQ multiplex PCR. The repertoire has approximately 35,000 clones, 75% to 90% of them found once; the top ten carry 11% to 15%. The chain carries TRBV5-4 and TRBJ2-3; D gene uncertain. Sequenced: peripheral blood. This clonotype was obtained from a man aged 55 to 70 with active COVID-19. This chain's CDR3 is CASTYLRGTDTQYF. The CDR3, as DNA: TGTGCCAGCACCTATTTACGGGGCACAGATACGCAGTATTTT.